This T cell receptor beta chain was retrieved from a study of T cell clonotyping in hematopoietic cell transplantation. Study conclusions and caveats: Recipient TCR diversity dropped after transplant; expanded clonotypes rose from day 30 to 180. Cells were unsorted, so CD4 and CD8 contributions were not separated.

Of note for this clone: What it recognizes is unknown.

Produced via immunoSEQ multiplex PCR; TCRdb's table is partial and in-frame only. The sample includes roughly 29,000 clones, about 94% seen only once; the top ten take roughly 10%. CDR3 length equals 11 residues. CDR1 is SGHNT, CDR2 YYREEE, per germline (reference sequence). With 2 bases removed from V and 8 bases from J, the gap between germline ends came to 5 bases. The TCR was taken from a female patient between 50 and 60 years old who had an allogeneic stem cell transplant from a related donor, so the T cells may come from the graft donor. Some clones in this sample may be carry-over from other donors' samples. The sample was PBMCs, taken 100 days after allogeneic stem cell transplant. The chain recombines TRBV5-4 with TRBJ2-1; D unresolved. The CDR3 loop reads CASSLTDEQFF. CDR3 DNA sequence: TGTGCCAGCAGCTTAACGGATGAGCAGTTCTTC.